This record looks at one T cell receptor beta chain sequence and its context. This entry is derived from a study of PD-1 and CTLA-4 blockade in melanoma. TCRdb keeps only in-frame clones here, not all; method: immunoSEQ multiplex PCR. The sample lists around 15,000 clones, around three quarters occurring once. Germline-derived CDR1 and CDR2 are SGHNT and YYREEE (reference sequence). The V gene lost 0 bases and the J gene lost 3 bases, with 9 bases spanning the gap. The CDR3 sequence is 14 residues long. The chain is built from TRBV5-4 and TRBJ1-2, with D tentatively TRBD1 (6 bases). The clonotype was recovered from a human donor with melanoma. The sequences come from CD8+ T cells from peripheral blood, collected from a patient given anti-PD-1 treatment. This chain's CDR3 is CASSLGGAHYGYTF. The DNA for the CDR3 is TGTGCCAGCAGCTTGGGGGGGGCCCACTATGGCTACACCTTC.